What follows are 13 T cell receptor beta chains derived from one specimen sequenced in a study of T cell changes during pregnancy in multiple sclerosis. Sequencing used immunoSEQ multiplex PCR; TCRdb keeps in-frame clones, though not all of them. The repertoire holds about 61,000 clones, with around 89% as singletons. The sample in question was peripheral blood, obtained in the first trimester of pregnancy. The origin of the receptors is a female donor in good health, enrolled as a control in a pregnancy study.

As to this clone: The junction differs from germline at one of its ends, possibly a read error. The chain links TRBV7-7 to TRBJ2-2; D gene unclear. This CDR3 is 14 amino acids long. The germline V gene encodes CDR1 SSHAT and CDR2 FNYEAQ (reference sequence). The CDR3 DNA reads as TGTGCTAGCAGCTTAAGCTTGGGCTCCGGGGAGCTGTTTTTT. Its translation is CASSLSLGSGELFF.

The chain joins TRBV6-6 to TRBJ1-5; D is unresolved. Germline V gene sequence: CDR1 MNHNY, CDR2 SVGAGI (reference sequence). With 6 bases removed from V and 5 bases from J, the gap between germline ends came to 17 bases. The CDR3 length is 15 residues. The CDR3 sequence: CASSYGQGFDQPQHF. The CDR3 DNA reads TGTGCCAGCAGCTACGGGCAAGGTTTTGATCAGCCCCAGCATTTT.

The chain couples TRBV5-1 to TRBJ2-7; 8 bases line up with TRBD1. This CDR3 spans 14 amino acids. Germline V gene lookup returns CDR1 SGHRS and CDR2 YFSETQ. V trimming: 2 bases; J trimming: 5 bases; junction bases outside the gene matches: 6. This CDR3 is CASSLMTGENEQYF. The CDR3 DNA reads as TGCGCCAGCAGCTTAATGACAGGGGAGAACGAGCAGTACTTC. Together with reference TRBV5-1 and TRBJ2-7, the CDR3 gives the full variable domain: KAGVTQTPRYLIKTRGQQVTLSCSPISGHRSVSWYQQTPGQGLQFLFEYFSETQRNKGNFPGRFSGRQFSNSRSEMNVSTLELGDSALYLCASSLMTGENEQYFGPGTRLTVT.

The V and J genes are TRBV6-1 and TRBJ2-7; D uncertain. CDR3 length equals 13 residues. Germline assignment: CDR1 MNHNS and CDR2 SASEGT. The CDR3 protein is CAIQPRNAYEQYF. The CDR3 DNA reads as TGTGCAATACAGCCCAGAAACGCCTACGAGCAGTACTTC.

The chain has TRBV27 and TRBJ1-2; TRBD1 matches at 8 bases. J lost 5 bases, V lost 5 bases, and 4 bases had no gene match. CDR1 is MNHEY and CDR2 is SMNVEV in the germline V gene (reference sequence). The CDR3 consists of 13 residues. The CDR3 reads CASSPGQAYGYTF. CDR3 nucleotide sequence: TGTGCCAGCAGTCCGGGACAGGCTTATGGCTACACCTTC.

This clone was seen just once. V is TRBV7-3 and J is TRBJ2-3, with D possibly matching TRBD2 (7 bases). The germline gives CDR1 SGHTA, CDR2 FQGTGA. Trimming removed 2 bases at V and 4 bases at J, with 22 bases between. The CDR3 is 18 amino acids. CDR3 residues: CASSLGHLGAGVADTQYF. CDR3 nucleotides: TGTGCCAGCAGCTTAGGACATTTGGGGGCGGGGGTTGCAGATACGCAGTATTTT.

This sequence joins TRBV7-8 and TRBJ1-3, with TRBD1 matching 8 bases. Per the germline V gene, CDR1 is SGHVS and CDR2 is FQNEAQ. The J segment lost 0 bases and the V segment lost 5 bases, leaving 3 bases of the junction unmatched. This CDR3 has 15 amino acids. The CDR3 region has the DNA TGTGCCAGCAGCCTGGGACAGGACTCTGGAAACACCATATATTTT. Encoded protein: CASSLGQDSGNTIYF.

The chain joins TRBV7-6 to TRBJ1-1; TRBD1 is a possible D gene (6 bases). The CDR3 consists of 14 residues. Trimming stripped 1 base from V and 2 bases from J, with 8 bases between. CDR1 and CDR2 from the germline V gene are SGHVS and FNYEAQ. Here the CDR3 reads CASSLGTENTEAFF. The CDR3 bases are TGTGCCAGCAGCTTAGGGACAGAAAACACTGAAGCTTTCTTT. Based on the CDR3 plus reference TRBV7-6 and TRBJ1-1, the full variable domain is GAGVSQSPRYKVTKRGQDVALRCDPISGHVSLYWYRQALGQGPEFLTYFNYEAQQDKSGLPNDRFSAERPEGSISTLTIQRTEQRDSAMYRCASSLGTENTEAFFGQGTRLTVV.

CDR3 in DNA: TGTGCCAGCAGTCCCTGGGACAGTGGATATGGCTACACCTTC. Translating it yields CASSPWDSGYGYTF. The gene calls are TRBV5-4 and TRBJ1-2, with 7 bases lining up with TRBD1. The CDR3 sequence is 14 residues long. Germline V lookup: CDR1 SGHNT, CDR2 YYREEE (reference sequence). V was clipped by 5 bases and J by 5 bases; unmatched bases: 9.

This clone was counted only a few times. The chain recombines TRBV28 with TRBJ1-1; 7 bases are a match to TRBD1. The CDR3 is made up of 12 amino acids. Germline V gene lookup returns CDR1 MDHEN and CDR2 SYDVKM. V was pared by 6 bases and J by 8 bases, with 6 bases of the junction left unmatched. The CDR3 spells CASRTGQSEAFF. The CDR3 DNA reads TGTGCCAGCAGGACGGGACAGTCAGAAGCTTTCTTT.

The rearrangement joins TRBV5-1 to TRBJ1-4; tentative D call: TRBD1 (6 bases). V lost 0 bases and J lost 8, with 11 bases in between. Germline assignment: CDR1 SGHRS and CDR2 YFSETQ. The CDR3 runs 14 residues. DNA for the CDR3: TGCGCCAGCAGCTTGGACAGGGAAGGCGAAAAACTGTTTTTT. Translated, it gives CASSLDREGEKLFF.

The CDR3 sequence: CASSYPSTEIHYEQYF. DNA for the CDR3: TGTGCCAGCAGTTACCCTTCGACAGAGATCCACTACGAGCAGTACTTC. V usage is TRBV28 and J usage is TRBJ2-7, with D possibly matching TRBD1 (5 bases). The germline CDR1 and CDR2 sequences are MDHEN and SYDVKM. There are 16 residues in the CDR3. V was clipped by 4 bases and J by 3 bases, with 19 bases between them.

This chain uses TRBV6-1 with TRBJ1-6; D possibly corresponds to TRBD1 (6 bases). The CDR3 is 15 amino acids. In germline, CDR1 is MNHNS, CDR2 SASEGT. Trimming removed 1 base at V and 9 bases at J, with 13 bases between. CDR3 sequence: CASSEGRGGGSPLHF. In nucleotides, the CDR3 is TGTGCCAGCAGTGAAGGGAGGGGGGGCGGTTCACCCCTCCACTTT.